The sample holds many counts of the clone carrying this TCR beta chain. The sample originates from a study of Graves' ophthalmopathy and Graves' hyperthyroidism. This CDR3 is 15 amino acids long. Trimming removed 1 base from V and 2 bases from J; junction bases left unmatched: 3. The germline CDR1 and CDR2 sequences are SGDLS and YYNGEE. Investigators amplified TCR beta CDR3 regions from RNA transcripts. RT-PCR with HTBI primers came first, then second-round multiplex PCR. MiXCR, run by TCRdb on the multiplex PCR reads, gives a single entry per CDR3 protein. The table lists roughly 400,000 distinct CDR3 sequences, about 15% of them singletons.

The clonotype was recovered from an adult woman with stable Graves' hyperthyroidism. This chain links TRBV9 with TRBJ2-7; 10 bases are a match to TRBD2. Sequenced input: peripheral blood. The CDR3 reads CASSVTGLATYEQYF. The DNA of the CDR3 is TGTGCCAGCAGCGTAACGGGACTAGCGACCTACGAGCAGTACTTC.